A single sample is the source of the 9 T cell receptor beta chains below, sequenced in a study of blood T cell repertoires in COVID-19. TCRdb keeps only in-frame clones here, not all; method: immunoSEQ multiplex PCR. This repertoire shows roughly 250,000 clones, approximately 80% found once; its top ten account for 6% to 9.5%. The sample consisted of peripheral blood. The receptors here all came from a woman aged 45-65 years with acute or convalescent COVID-19.

The genes are TRBV5-6 and TRBJ1-2; no clear D gene. Per germline, CDR1 SGHDT and CDR2 YYEEEE. The CDR3 consists of 12 residues. The germline V and J ends were trimmed by 2 bases and 7 bases, with 9 bases remaining between them. DNA for the CDR3: TGTGCCAGCAGCTTCTACTGGGCTGGCTACACCTTC. Translation gives CASSFYWAGYTF.

This chain links TRBV11-2 with TRBJ1-1; 8 bases match TRBD1. Germline loops: CDR1 SGHAT, CDR2 FQNNGV. The CDR3 is 16 residues long. The V segment lost 3 bases and the J segment 4 bases; nucleotides outside the gene matches: 10. The DNA for the CDR3 is TGTGCCAGCAGCTTCGCCGCACAGGGGGGTTTCACTGAAGCTTTCTTT. It translates to CASSFAAQGGFTEAFF.

The chain combines TRBV7-9 with TRBJ2-5; 14 nucleotides line up with TRBD2. CDR3 length equals 16 residues. The ends lost 5 bases at V and 1 base at J; junction bases unmatched: 3. The germline gives CDR1 SEHNR, CDR2 FQNEAQ (reference sequence). CDR3 nucleotide sequence: TGTGCCAGCAGCCGGGGGACTAGCGGGGGCCAAGAGACCCAGTACTTC. Translation: CASSRGTSGGQETQYF.

This clone was counted between two and nine times. This chain connects TRBV2 to TRBJ2-2, with D unresolved. The CDR3 extends over 14 amino acids. Germline values: CDR1 SNHLY, CDR2 FYNNEI. V dropped 2 bases and J dropped 5 bases, with 9 bases sitting between them. The CDR3 is CASSELAQTGELFF. DNA of the CDR3: TGTGCCAGCAGTGAATTAGCTCAGACCGGGGAGCTGTTTTTT.

The rearrangement joins TRBV28 to TRBJ2-7; D not certain. Trimming pared 3 bases from V and 5 bases from J, leaving 2 bases between. This CDR3 comprises 10 residues. Per germline, CDR1 MDHEN and CDR2 SYDVKM. In DNA, the CDR3 is TGTGCCAGCAGTTTCGACGAGCAGTACTTC. Translated, it gives CASSFDEQYF.

This CDR3 is CASSQIDSANEKLFF. In nucleotides, the CDR3 is TGCGCCAGCAGCCAAATAGACAGTGCTAATGAAAAACTGTTTTTT. The chain uses TRBV4-1 and TRBJ1-4; the D gene is possibly TRBD1 (5 bases). V lost 2 bases, J lost 3 bases, and 10 bases lay in between. The CDR3 runs to 15 residues. In germline, CDR1 is MGHRA, CDR2 YSYEKL.

V is TRBV6-2 or TRBV6-3 and J is TRBJ2-2; tentative D call: TRBD2 (5 bases). The CDR3 sequence is 16 residues long. Looked up from germline, CDR1 is MNHEY and CDR2 is SVGEGT. Trimming took 2 bases from V and 2 from J, leaving 12 bases between them. CDR3 sequence: CASSYTGLANTGELFF. The CDR3 bases are TGTGCCAGCAGTTACACCGGACTCGCCAACACCGGGGAGCTGTTTTTT.

This chain connects TRBV30 to TRBJ1-1, with TRBD1 as a possible D gene (5 bases). Looked up from germline, CDR1 is GTSNPN and CDR2 is SVGIG (reference sequence). V lost 4 bases to trimming and J lost 0 bases, with 9 bases between them. This CDR3 is 13 amino acids long. CDR3 sequence (DNA): TGTGCCTGGACGACAGTCATGAACACTGAAGCTTTCTTT. It is translated as CAWTTVMNTEAFF.

This sequence joins TRBV7-2 and TRBJ1-1; D ambiguous. With 5 bases removed from V and 4 bases from J, the gap between germline ends came to 11 bases. CDR1 and CDR2 (germline): SGHTA, FQGNSA. CDR3 length: 13 amino acids. In DNA, the CDR3 is TGTGCCAGCAGCGAAGGTAGGAGCACTGAAGCTTTCTTT. It codes for CASSEGRSTEAFF. Full variable domain (missing parts from reference TRBV7-2 and TRBJ1-1): GAGVSQSPSNKVTEKGKDVELRCDPISGHTALYWYRQSLGQGLEFLIYFQGNSAPDKSGLPSDRFSAERTGGSVSTLTIQRTQQEDSAVYLCASSEGRSTEAFFGQGTRLTVV.